These 21 T cell receptor beta chains were all obtained from the same sample, sequenced in a study of spatial heterogeneity in lung cancer. Study results and caveats: Tumor mutation counts were tracked by expanded intratumoral alpha and beta TCR counts.

Their antigen targets remain unknown. TCRdb reanalysed the 5' RACE reads using MiXCR and keeps one entry per CDR3 protein. This table holds approximately 26,000 distinct CDR3 sequences, around 10% found once. The time point denotes: sample taken at primary tumor resection. The specimen comprised lung tumor tissue, sampled at surgery. The receptors were gathered from a male donor with early-stage non-small cell lung cancer.

The table lists this clonotype with many counts. V is TRBV7-3 and J is TRBJ2-3; 11 bases are shared with TRBD2. The CDR3 loop spans 16 amino acids. Germline-derived CDR1 and CDR2 are SGHTA and FQGTGA. V lost 1 base and J lost 5; bases outside the gene matches: 5. In DNA form, the CDR3 reads TGTGCCAGCAGCTTAAAGCTAGCGGGGGGCGTAGATACGCAGTATTTT. This gives the protein CASSLKLAGGVDTQYF.

In its sample, this clonotype was seen many times. The V and J genes are TRBV20-1 and TRBJ1-5; 7 bases map to TRBD1. The ends lost 5 bases at V and 3 bases at J; junction bases unmatched: 7. The CDR3 has 14 residues. Germline V gives CDR1 DFQATT, CDR2 SNEGSKA (reference sequence). Here the CDR3 DNA reads TGCAGTGCTGCCGGGACAGCCTCCAATCAGCCCCAGCATTTT. Translating gives CSAAGTASNQPQHF.

This clonotype was recorded many times. The chain joins TRBV5-1 to TRBJ1-4, with no clear D. Germline CDR1 is SGHRS and CDR2 is YFSETQ. Trimming shortened V by 0 bases and J by 7 bases, and 10 bases separated the two germline ends. CDR3 length equals 14 residues. CDR3 sequence: CASSLGRDFEKLFF. The CDR3 nucleotides read TGCGCCAGCAGCTTGGGCCGGGATTTTGAAAAACTGTTTTTT. The full variable domain, with the rest looked up from reference TRBV5-1 and TRBJ1-4, is KAGVTQTPRYLIKTRGQQVTLSCSPISGHRSVSWYQQTPGQGLQFLFEYFSETQRNKGNFPGRFSGRQFSNSRSEMNVSTLELGDSALYLCASSLGRDFEKLFFGSGTQLSVL.

Ten or more counts support this clonotype. V usage is TRBV5-4 and J usage is TRBJ2-1; D gene uncertain. Per the germline V gene, CDR1 is SGHNT and CDR2 is YYREEE (reference sequence). The CDR3 has 13 amino acids. Trimming shortened V by 0 bases and J by 5 bases, and 6 bases separated the two germline ends. The DNA of the CDR3 is TGTGCCAGCAGCTTGGGGCTGGACAATGAGCAGTTCTTC. Translated, it gives CASSLGLDNEQFF.

Ten or more counts support this clonotype. V and J are TRBV5-4 and TRBJ1-2; 7 bases agree with TRBD1. The germline CDR1 and CDR2 sequences are SGHNT and YYREEE (reference sequence). The V segment lost 4 bases and the J segment 5 bases; nucleotides outside the gene matches: 17. The CDR3 contains 17 residues. CDR3 protein: CASSANPGGGGAYGYTF. The CDR3 nucleotides are TGTGCCAGCAGCGCAAACCCCGGCGGAGGGGGCGCTTATGGCTACACCTTC.

In this sample, this clonotype turned up many times. The chain carries TRBV2 and TRBJ2-2; D unclear. Germline CDR1 SNHLY, CDR2 FYNNEI. Trimming cost V 6 bases and J 4 bases, with 12 bases left between them. The CDR3 contains 14 residues. CDR3 nucleotides: TGTGCCAGCAGACCCATTGCCTCCACCGGGGAGCTGTTTTTT. Protein product: CASRPIASTGELFF.

This clonotype occurred many times. The gene calls are TRBV6-5 and TRBJ1-2; no reliable D call. CDR3 length equals 16 residues. Germline V gene sequence: CDR1 MNHEY, CDR2 SVGAGI. The V end was cut by 6 bases, the J end by 2 bases, with 19 bases between. The DNA of the CDR3 is TGTGCCAGCAGCTCCCCGTTGAGGGCCGGGAACTATGGCTACACCTTC. Translation gives CASSSPLRAGNYGYTF.

The V call is TRBV7-2, the J call TRBJ2-7, with D perhaps being TRBD1 or TRBD2 (5 bases each). Germline V gene lookup returns CDR1 SGHTA and CDR2 FQGNSA. There are 15 residues in the CDR3. V was pared by 4 bases and J by 3 bases, with 16 bases between. The CDR3 nucleotides read TGTGCCAGCAGCTGGACCTCCGGGACGGACTACGAGCAGTACTTC. This translates into CASSWTSGTDYEQYF.

Ten or more counts support this clonotype. The chain links TRBV5-1 to TRBJ1-5; D unclear. Trimming removed 2 bases from V and 3 bases from J, with 6 bases in between. The CDR3 runs to 13 residues. CDR1 and CDR2 from the germline V gene are SGHRS and YFSETQ. The chain's CDR3 is CASSLGFNQPQHF. The CDR3 nucleotides read TGCGCCAGCAGCTTAGGATTCAATCAGCCCCAGCATTTT. The whole variable domain, filled in from reference TRBV5-1 and TRBJ1-5, reads KAGVTQTPRYLIKTRGQQVTLSCSPISGHRSVSWYQQTPGQGLQFLFEYFSETQRNKGNFPGRFSGRQFSNSRSEMNVSTLELGDSALYLCASSLGFNQPQHFGDGTRLSIL.

This chain's CDR3 is CASSVGGSDGIQYF. DNA of the CDR3: TGTGCCAGCAGCGTAGGCGGTTCGGATGGCATTCAGTACTTC. This rearrangement joins TRBV7-9 to TRBJ2-4, with D unclear. The CDR3 is 14 amino acids. V gave up 5 bases and J gave up 9 bases, with 17 bases separating them. From germline, CDR1 is SEHNR and CDR2 FQNEAQ (reference sequence).

This clonotype was seen many times. The chain employs TRBV28 and TRBJ1-1; D not resolved. Germline V CDR1 and CDR2: MDHEN, SYDVKM. Trimming took off 6 bases at V and 5 bases at J, with 7 bases between the two ends. CDR3 length: 11 residues. The DNA of the CDR3 is TGTGCCAGCAGGCTGAGGACTGAAGCTTTCTTT. Protein: CASRLRTEAFF.

This clonotype has at least ten counts. The V call is TRBV24-1, the J call TRBJ2-5; 7 positions match TRBD2. The CDR3 covers 14 residues. From germline, CDR1 is KGHDR and CDR2 SFDVKD. With V trimmed by 8 bases and J by 5 bases, 10 bases remained unmatched. CDR3 in amino acids: CATNSGAPDETQYF. In nucleotides, the CDR3 is TGTGCCACCAACAGCGGGGCGCCCGATGAGACCCAGTACTTC.

This clonotype was counted many times. This chain joins TRBV6-6 and TRBJ2-7, with D uncertain. This CDR3 region has 14 residues. The ends were cut back, 10 bases at V and 2 bases at J, with 18 bases in the middle. CDR1 is MNHNY, CDR2 SVGAGI, per germline (reference sequence). CDR3 amino acids: CATERALPTYEQYF. The CDR3 DNA follows: TGTGCCACCGAAAGGGCCTTGCCAACCTACGAGCAGTACTTC.

The CDR3: CSALGAQYF. CDR3 in DNA: TGCAGCGCCTTGGGGGCCCAGTACTTC. The V and J genes are TRBV20-1 and TRBJ2-5; either TRBD1 or TRBD2 may supply D (5 bases each). The CDR3 sequence is 9 residues long. The germline CDR1 and CDR2 sequences are DFQATT and SNEGSKA (reference sequence).

This clonotype has more than one count but fewer than ten. The V call is TRBV7-9, the J call TRBJ1-1; D is unresolved. Germline V gene data show CDR1 as SEHNR and CDR2 as FQNEAQ (reference sequence). There are 12 residues in the CDR3. V was shortened by 11 bases and J by 3 bases, with 13 bases between the two germline ends. CDR3 residues: CAAFSWDTEAFF. The CDR3 region has the DNA TGTGCCGCCTTCTCCTGGGACACTGAAGCTTTCTTT.

The rearrangement links TRBV29-1 to TRBJ1-1; TRBD1 matches at 9 bases. The germline V gene encodes CDR1 SQVTM and CDR2 ANQGSEA. The CDR3 sequence is 14 residues long. The trim removed 4 bases at V and 0 bases at J, leaving 3 bases unmatched. CDR3: CSVGDRALNTEAFF. The CDR3 DNA sequence: TGCAGCGTTGGGGACAGGGCGTTGAACACTGAAGCTTTCTTT.

This clonotype has a count of ten or more. The chain links TRBV5-1 to TRBJ1-1; D not resolved. The CDR3 consists of 11 residues. Germline V lookup: CDR1 SGHRS, CDR2 YFSETQ. The germline V and J ends were trimmed by 6 bases and 0 bases, with 3 bases remaining between them. DNA of the CDR3: TGCGCCAGCACGATGAACACTGAAGCTTTCTTT. It is translated as CASTMNTEAFF.

The chain carries TRBV6-2 or TRBV6-3 and TRBJ1-6; TRBD1 aligns across 7 bases. CDR1 is MNHEY, CDR2 SVGEGT, per germline. V shed 1 base and J 7 bases; nucleotides not matched to a gene: 10. This CDR3 has 17 residues. The CDR3 protein is CASSYLAAWGQNSPLHF. CDR3 bases: TGTGCCAGCAGTTACTTGGCTGCGTGGGGACAGAATTCACCCCTCCACTTT.

Ten or more counts support this clonotype. The chain links TRBV10-2 to TRBJ2-2, with 8 nucleotides matching TRBD1. This CDR3 contains 20 residues. The germline V gene has CDR1 WSHSY and CDR2 SAAADI. V lost 5 bases to trimming and J lost 4 bases; unmatched junction nucleotides: 21. The CDR3 sequence: CASSRGTGQFTSRATGELFF. As DNA, the CDR3 is TGCGCCAGCAGTAGGGGGACAGGCCAGTTCACTAGTAGGGCCACCGGGGAGCTGTTTTTT.

This clonotype was observed at least ten times. The rearrangement uses TRBV30 and TRBJ2-1, with 8 bases lining up with TRBD2. CDR1 and CDR2 (germline): GTSNPN, SVGIG (reference sequence). The V and J ends lost 4 bases and 6 bases, in that order; junction bases with no gene match: 8. The length of the CDR3 is 14 residues. CDR3 DNA: TGTGCCTGGACTTCACTAGCGGACTCCAATGAGCAGTTCTTC. As protein: CAWTSLADSNEQFF.

This clonotype was found many times. A junction end diverges from the germline sequence, so it may reflect a read error. The rearrangement links TRBV27 to TRBJ1-1; a possible D gene is TRBD1 (5 bases). CDR3 size: 12 residues. Germline values: CDR1 MNHEY, CDR2 SMNVEV (reference sequence). CDR3 region: CSRGRRGGEAFF. The CDR3 DNA follows: TGCTCCAGAGGCCGACGGGGCGGTGAAGCTTTCTTT.